The entry below describes one T cell receptor (beta chain). Its antigen is not identified. Profiled with immunoSEQ multiplex PCR; TCRdb holds only in-frame clones, not every one. The profile shows fewer than 25,000 clones, about 88% of them singletons. This sample is drawn from a study of PD-1 blockade in classical Hodgkin lymphoma. V was clipped by 0 bases and J by 3 bases, with 7 bases between them. There are 14 residues in the CDR3. Germline V CDR1 and CDR2: SGHNT, YYREEE (reference sequence). Regarding the study as a whole: Differences between repertoires have undefined causes, possibly disease activity or prior therapy. A reduction in baseline TCR diversity was reportedly seen in newly diagnosed patients relative to healthy donors.

As for time point: newly diagnosed, previously untreated cHL patient sample. The authors purified CD4+ T cells from thawed PBMCs by magnetic negative selection. PBMCs from untreated, newly diagnosed classical Hodgkin lymphoma were comparison samples. Specimen: CD4+ T cells from blood. The source is a human donor with classical Hodgkin lymphoma. This chain connects TRBV5-4 to TRBJ2-1; D call uncertain. Written as DNA, the CDR3 is TGTGCCAGCAGCTTGGATGACGGCTACAATGAGCAGTTCTTC. Protein product: CASSLDDGYNEQFF.